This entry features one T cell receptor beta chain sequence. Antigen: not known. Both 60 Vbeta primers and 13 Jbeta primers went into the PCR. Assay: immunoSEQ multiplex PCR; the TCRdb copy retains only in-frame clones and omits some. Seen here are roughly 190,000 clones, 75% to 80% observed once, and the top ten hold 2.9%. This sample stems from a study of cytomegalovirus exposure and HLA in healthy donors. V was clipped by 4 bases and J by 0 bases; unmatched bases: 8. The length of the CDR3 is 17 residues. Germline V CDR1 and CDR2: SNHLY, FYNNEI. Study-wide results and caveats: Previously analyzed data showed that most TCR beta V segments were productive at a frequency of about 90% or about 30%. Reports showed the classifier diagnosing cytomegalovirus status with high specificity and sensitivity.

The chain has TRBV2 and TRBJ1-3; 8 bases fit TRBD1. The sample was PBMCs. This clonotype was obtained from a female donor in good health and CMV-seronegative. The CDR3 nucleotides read TGTGCCAGCAGTGTGGGTATCCAGGGGGCCTCTGGAAACACCATATATTTT. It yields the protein CASSVGIQGASGNTIYF.